Below are 26 T cell receptor beta chains sequenced from a single sample in a study of T cell changes during pregnancy in multiple sclerosis. Sequencing used immunoSEQ multiplex PCR; TCRdb keeps in-frame clones, though not all of them. The sample yields under 45,000 clones, more than 75% seen once. Specimen: peripheral blood, collected in the second trimester of pregnancy. The receptors originated from a female donor in good health, enrolled as a control in a pregnancy study.

The V gene is TRBV6-6, the J gene TRBJ1-2, with TRBD1 matching over 10 bases. The CDR3 is made up of 13 amino acids. Germline CDR1 MNHNY, CDR2 SVGAGI (reference sequence). With V trimmed by 4 bases and J by 4 bases, 0 bases remained unmatched. The CDR3 here is CASSWTGGYGYTF. CDR3 DNA sequence: TGTGCCAGCAGTTGGACAGGGGGCTATGGCTACACCTTC.

V is TRBV19 and J is TRBJ2-1; 7 bases fit TRBD1. Per germline, CDR1 LNHDA and CDR2 SQIVND (reference sequence). J lost 6 bases, V lost 5 bases, and 7 bases had no gene match. This CDR3 comprises 14 residues. Here the CDR3 DNA reads TGTGCCAGTAGTCTCCCGGGACAGCTCAATGAGCAGTTCTTC. Translating gives CASSLPGQLNEQFF.

This clone was found once. The genes are TRBV7-9 and TRBJ2-7, with a tentative D call TRBD1 (6 bases). CDR1 and CDR2 from the germline V gene are SEHNR and FQNEAQ (reference sequence). This CDR3 spans 15 amino acids. The V end was cut by 5 bases, the J end by 2 bases, with 16 bases between. CDR3 in amino acids: CASSHPGQRTYEQYF. CDR3 coding DNA: TGTGCCAGCAGCCACCCGGGACAAAGGACCTACGAGCAGTACTTC.

V usage is TRBV28 and J usage is TRBJ2-1; TRBD1 might be the D (6 bases). CDR1 and CDR2 from the germline V gene are MDHEN and SYDVKM. Trimming took off 5 bases at V and 5 bases at J, with 13 bases between the two ends. The CDR3 is 14 residues long. This CDR3 is CASSPRGSNNEQFF. The CDR3 DNA reads as TGTGCCAGCAGTCCTAGGGGGTCCAACAATGAGCAGTTCTTC.

This sequence joins TRBV18 and TRBJ1-4; 7 nucleotides align to TRBD1. This CDR3 has 16 amino acids. The ends lost 2 bases at V and 6 bases at J; junction bases unmatched: 9. The V gene's germline CDR1 is KGHSH and CDR2 LQKENI. The CDR3 sequence: CASSPTDRSNYEKLFF. The DNA for the CDR3 is TGTGCCAGCTCACCAACGGACAGGTCAAACTATGAAAAACTGTTTTTT.

This sequence joins TRBV7-9 and TRBJ2-7, with no clear D. The CDR3 runs 12 residues. Germline CDR1 is SEHNR and CDR2 is FQNEAQ (reference sequence). V lost 2 bases, J lost 3 bases, and 5 bases lay in between. CDR3 in DNA: TGTGCCAGCAGCTTAAGCATCTACGAGCAGTACTTC. Amino acids: CASSLSIYEQYF.

This sequence joins TRBV10-1 and TRBJ2-7; 8 bases align to TRBD1. V trimming: 6 bases; J trimming: 6 bases; junction bases outside the gene matches: 10. The germline V gene has CDR1 WNHNN and CDR2 SYGVQD (reference sequence). The CDR3 extends over 14 amino acids. Here the CDR3 reads CASSVWDRSCEQYF. The CDR3 DNA reads TGCGCCAGCAGCGTTTGGGACAGGTCTTGCGAGCAGTACTTC.

In the case of this clone: The same CDR3 arises from other DNA sequences in this sample as well. This chain connects TRBV9 to TRBJ2-3, with a tentative D call TRBD1 (5 bases). Deletions cut 0 bases from V and 3 bases from J, with 5 bases between. This CDR3 comprises 13 residues. CDR1 and CDR2 from the germline V gene are SGDLS and YYNGEE. CDR3 amino acids: CASSVAGTDTQYF. The CDR3 DNA is TGTGCCAGCAGCGTAGCAGGGACAGATACGCAGTATTTT. The complete variable domain, with remaining parts taken from reference TRBV9 and TRBJ2-3, reads DSGVTQTPKHLITATGQRVTLRCSPRSGDLSVYWYQQSLDQGLQFLIQYYNGEERAKGNILERFSAQQFPDLHSELNLSSLELGDSALYFCASSVAGTDTQYFGPGTRLTVL.

V and J are TRBV6-6 and TRBJ1-3; 8 nucleotides line up with TRBD1. Germline V gene lookup returns CDR1 MNHNY and CDR2 SVGAGI (reference sequence). The CDR3 is 14 residues long. The J segment lost 4 bases and the V segment lost 2 bases, leaving 1 base of the junction unmatched. The CDR3 loop is CASSYRDRGNTIYF. The CDR3 coding sequence is TGTGCCAGCAGTTACCGGGACAGGGGAAACACCATATATTTT.

This clone was counted a single time. V is TRBV5-1 and J is TRBJ1-6, with D maybe TRBD1 (5 bases). V lost 8 bases, J lost 5 bases, and 14 bases lay in between. Germline values: CDR1 SGHRS, CDR2 YFSETQ. This CDR3 spans 14 amino acids. CDR3 sequence: CASNPGSDNSPLHF. Written as DNA, the CDR3 is TGCGCCAGTAATCCAGGGTCGGATAATTCACCCCTCCACTTT.

The chain combines TRBV5-1 with TRBJ2-1; 9 nucleotides agree with TRBD2. In germline, CDR1 is SGHRS, CDR2 YFSETQ. V lost 4 bases and J lost 2; bases outside the gene matches: 10. The CDR3 totals 17 residues. CDR3 sequence: CASSAALAGAPYNEQFF. The CDR3 DNA is TGCGCCAGCAGCGCGGCGTTAGCGGGAGCCCCCTACAATGAGCAGTTCTTC.

This chain joins TRBV20-1 and TRBJ2-5; a possible D gene is TRBD2 (5 bases). V shed 6 bases and J shed 2 bases, with 7 bases lying between them. CDR3 size: 11 residues. In germline, CDR1 is DFQATT, CDR2 SNEGSKA (reference sequence). CDR3 in DNA: TGCAGTGCACGAGGGCAAGAGACCCAGTACTTC. Residues: CSARGQETQYF.

The chain carries TRBV2 and TRBJ2-1; 8 positions match TRBD2. Germline trimming cut 5 bases from V and 9 bases from J; bases unmatched to any gene: 12. The CDR3 runs 15 residues. Germline V gene data show CDR1 as SNHLY and CDR2 as FYNNEI. The CDR3 here is CASSSFGSAGAEQFF. In nucleotides, the CDR3 is TGTGCCAGCAGTTCCTTCGGGTCAGCGGGAGCTGAGCAGTTCTTC.

Only one count was recorded for this clone. The chain links TRBV28 to TRBJ1-2; 8 nucleotides align to TRBD1. Germline trimming cut 6 bases from V and 6 bases from J; bases unmatched to any gene: 12. Germline V CDR1 and CDR2: MDHEN, SYDVKM. The CDR3 extends over 15 amino acids. The CDR3 region has the DNA TGTGCCAGCAGCCCTTCGGGCAGGGGGCAAGATGGCTACACCTTC. Its translation is CASSPSGRGQDGYTF.

The chain is built from TRBV19 and TRBJ1-1, with D possibly being TRBD1 (6 bases). The germline V gene encodes CDR1 LNHDA and CDR2 SQIVND (reference sequence). Trimming left V 8 bases short and J 1 base short, with 14 bases between. This CDR3 spans 14 amino acids. The CDR3 region is CASALGHPNTEAFF. CDR3 DNA: TGTGCCAGTGCACTGGGACACCCGAACACTGAAGCTTTCTTT. The full variable domain, with the rest looked up from reference TRBV19 and TRBJ1-1, is DGGITQSPKYLFRKEGQNVTLSCEQNLNHDAMYWYRQDPGQGLRLIYYSQIVNDFQKGDIAEGYSVSREKKESFPLTVTSAQKNPTAFYLCASALGHPNTEAFFGQGTRLTVV.

The chain links TRBV11-2 to TRBJ2-7, with D maybe TRBD2 (7 bases). Germline values: CDR1 SGHAT, CDR2 FQNNGV. The V end was cut by 3 bases, the J end by 0 bases, with 15 bases between. The CDR3 sequence is 16 residues long. In DNA, the CDR3 is TGTGCCAGCAGCTTTGGGGGGGCAGTAGCCTCCTACGAGCAGTACTTC. Translation: CASSFGGAVASYEQYF.

The rearrangement joins TRBV10-3 to TRBJ1-2; the D is unclear. CDR1 and CDR2 from the germline V gene are ENHRY and SYGVKD. The CDR3 contains 12 residues. V lost 7 bases and J 5 bases, leaving 11 bases between the germline ends. The CDR3: CAINPRGYGYTF. CDR3 sequence (DNA): TGTGCCATCAACCCCCGAGGGTATGGCTACACCTTC.

CDR3 sequence (DNA): TGTGCCAGCAGCGTCCGAGGGTTCGGCTACACCTTC. Amino acid sequence: CASSVRGFGYTF. The rearrangement links TRBV9 to TRBJ1-2; D gene uncertain. V shed 2 bases and J shed 8 bases, with 10 bases lying between them. Germline CDR1 is SGDLS and CDR2 is YYNGEE. The CDR3 extends over 12 amino acids.

The gene calls are TRBV14 and TRBJ2-1; maybe TRBD2 (6 bases). Germline values: CDR1 SGHDN, CDR2 FVKESK. CDR3 size: 17 residues. Trimming shortened V by 0 bases and J by 0 bases, and 12 bases separated the two germline ends. The CDR3 coding sequence is TGTGCCAGCAGCCAAGAGGGGGGATTGAGCTCCTACAATGAGCAGTTCTTC. This gives the protein CASSQEGGLSSYNEQFF.

In DNA form, the CDR3 reads TGTGCCAGTACCTTCTCGACAGCTACTAGCAATCAGCCCCAGCATTTT. Translating gives CASTFSTATSNQPQHF. The J gene is TRBJ1-5, the V gene TRBV19; D perhaps matches TRBD1 (5 bases). Germline V CDR1 and CDR2: LNHDA, SQIVND (reference sequence). V was pared by 7 bases and J by 0 bases, with 16 bases between. CDR3 size: 16 residues.

The chain uses TRBV6-5 and TRBJ1-5; no clear D gene. Germline V gene lookup returns CDR1 MNHEY and CDR2 SVGAGI. CDR3 length: 16 amino acids. Between the trimmed V and J ends, which lost 0 bases and 0 bases, there was a span of 9 bases. CDR3 amino acids: CASSYSKQLSNQPQHF. The CDR3, as DNA: TGTGCCAGCAGTTACTCGAAACAGCTTAGCAATCAGCCCCAGCATTTT.

For the CDR3, the DNA is TGTGCCAGCAGCTCCCCCGGGGTAGCGGGGGCTACTACCTACAATGAGCAGTTCTTC. This codes for CASSSPGVAGATTYNEQFF. The chain recombines TRBV7-3 with TRBJ2-1; 9 positions match TRBD2. Germline values: CDR1 SGHTA, CDR2 FQGTGA. The CDR3 spans 19 residues. V lost 4 bases and J lost 2; bases outside the gene matches: 15.

The V gene is TRBV27, the J gene TRBJ1-5; the match to TRBD1 covers 9 bases. CDR3 length: 15 amino acids. Germline V lookup: CDR1 MNHEY, CDR2 SMNVEV (reference sequence). Trimming took 6 bases from V and 5 from J; bases not matched to a gene: 8. The CDR3 DNA is TGTGCCAGCAGACCCGGGACAGGGCCCCATCAGCCCCAGCATTTT. Translating it yields CASRPGTGPHQPQHF.

V is TRBV5-1 and J is TRBJ2-7; D remains ambiguous. This CDR3 region has 13 residues. CDR1 and CDR2 (germline): SGHRS, YFSETQ. Trimming pared 3 bases from V and 6 bases from J, leaving 13 bases between. The CDR3 DNA reads TGCGCCAGCAGCTACCGTACGGGTGGCGAGCAGTACTTC. It codes for CASSYRTGGEQYF.

This chain connects TRBV4-3 to TRBJ2-1, with D perhaps TRBD2 (6 bases). The length of the CDR3 is 16 residues. The V and J ends lost 4 bases and 6 bases respectively, with 19 bases between them. Germline V lookup: CDR1 LGHNA, CDR2 YSLEER. This CDR3 is CASSLKIELGGNEQFF. CDR3 nucleotide sequence: TGCGCCAGCAGCCTCAAGATAGAGCTGGGGGGCAATGAGCAGTTCTTC.

The gene calls are TRBV30 and TRBJ2-5, with a weak D call TRBD1 (5 bases). There are 16 residues in the CDR3. Germline V lookup: CDR1 GTSNPN, CDR2 SVGIG (reference sequence). The V end lost 0 bases, the J end lost 4 bases, and 18 bases lay between the germline ends. The CDR3 region has the DNA TGTGCCTGGAGTGTTTCAATCGGACCCAGGGTAGAGACCCAGTACTTC. This encodes CAWSVSIGPRVETQYF.